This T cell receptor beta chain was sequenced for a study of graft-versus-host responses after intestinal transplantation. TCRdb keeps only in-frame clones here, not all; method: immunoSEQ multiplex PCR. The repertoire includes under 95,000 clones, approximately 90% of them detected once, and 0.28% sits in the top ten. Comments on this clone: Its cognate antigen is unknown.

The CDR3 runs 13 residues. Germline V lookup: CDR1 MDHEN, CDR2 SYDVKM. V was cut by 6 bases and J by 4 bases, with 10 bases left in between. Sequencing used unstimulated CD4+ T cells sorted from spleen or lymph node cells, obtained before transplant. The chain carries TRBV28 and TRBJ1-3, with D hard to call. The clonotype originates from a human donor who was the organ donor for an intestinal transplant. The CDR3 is CASRVTGGNTIYF. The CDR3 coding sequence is TGTGCCAGCAGGGTAACGGGAGGAAACACCATATATTTT.